This TCR beta chain was captured by sequencing in a study of early T cells in non-severe SARS-CoV-2 infection. Study overall: Whole-blood bulk RNA, unsorted, was sequenced, and chains were unpaired.

On this clonotype: The antigen is undetermined.

General study findings and limits: Matching with VDJdb favored anti-spike CD8 responses (missing private and CD4 specificities).

Trimming removed 5 bases at V and 3 bases at J, with 19 bases between. CDR1 and CDR2 from the germline V gene are MNHEY and SVGEGT. This CDR3 has 17 residues. TCRdb reanalysed the 5' RACE reads using MiXCR and keeps one entry per CDR3 protein. The sample yields over 60,000 distinct CDR3 sequences, around 9.1% seen once. This TCR derives from an adult who was a healthcare worker with PCR-confirmed SARS-CoV-2 infection or an uninfected control (not recorded which). The material sequenced was whole blood, taken at baseline. V usage is TRBV6-2 or TRBV6-3 and J usage is TRBJ2-2; D could derive from TRBD1 or TRBD2 (5 bases each). CDR3 coding DNA: TGTGCCAGCAGTACAGTCAGACCTCGAGGGGACACCGGGGAGCTGTTTTTT. This codes for CASSTVRPRGDTGELFF.